This entry concerns a single T cell receptor beta chain. Its antigen is not known. Germline CDR1 and CDR2: SGHRS and YFSETQ. The CDR3 is made up of 15 amino acids. The germline V and J ends were trimmed by 1 base and 0 bases, with 11 bases remaining between them. Once cultured for 9 to 11 days, the cells underwent separation to obtain CD4+ T cells. Researchers swapped half the medium for IL-2 medium on both days 3 and 7. The record originates from a study of vaccination effects on CD4 cells after COVID-19. Study-level background: ViraFEST expansion of antigen-specific CD4+ T cells with viral peptide pools preceded sequencing. Cultures used more than 1.5 million PBMC per well, 9.5 to 10 IU/ml IL-2 and around 9.7 ug/ml peptides.

Study-wide results and caveats: The study got few convalescent patients and did not collect any early post-infection timepoints.

The table came from immunoSEQ multiplex PCR; TCRdb's copy has only in-frame clones and leaves some out. The sample has tens of thousands of clones; around 73% are singletons. The source was CD4+ T cells from PBMCs cultured without peptide, collected before COVID-19 vaccination. This rearrangement joins TRBV5-1 to TRBJ2-7; possible D gene TRBD1, 6 bases. The TCR sequence derives from a human donor who received a COVID-19 vaccine. The chain's CDR3 is CASSLRGTHSYEQYF. The CDR3 nucleotides read TGCGCCAGCAGCTTGAGGGGGACCCACTCCTACGAGCAGTACTTC.